This is a list of T cell receptor beta chains from one sample in a study of blood T cells in healthy people across ages. TCRdb re-analysed the 5' RACE reads in MiXCR, keeping a single row per CDR3 protein. The data contain hundreds of thousands of distinct CDR3 sequences, roughly 50% of them singletons. Sequencing was performed on blood. Source of these receptors: a woman aged 60 to 75 in good health. Both conserved end residues are part of each CDR3. Each record gives: CDR3 length, V gene, CDR3 protein.

length: 12; V: TRBV20-1; CDR3: CSAKSTNEKLFF
length: 12; V: TRBV28; CDR3: CASTWVGQPQHF
length: 15; V: TRBV5-1; CDR3: CASSRGQGWRNEQFF
length: 16; V: TRBV6-6; CDR3: CAGSRRGSGGLYEQYF
length: 17; V: TRBV20-1; CDR3: CSAVDRGVLAGRNEQYF
length: 16; V: TRBV20-1; CDR3: CSARAPGTGGYYGYTF
length: 13; V: TRBV4-1; CDR3: CAASTRIYNEQFF
length: 15; V: TRBV5-6; CDR3: CASSLLAGGKDTQYF
length: 14; V: TRBV29-1; CDR3: CSVDRRLMNTEAFF
length: 18; V: TRBV10-3; CDR3: CAISDWLAGARDPDTQYF
length: 15; V: TRBV6-1; CDR3: CASRAGQGRTDTQYF
length: 15; V: TRBV7-2; CDR3: CASSPDMTTEEKLFF
length: 15; V: TRBV18; CDR3: CASSIQGYSYNEQYF
length: 15; V: TRBV7-9; CDR3: CASSVGGQGGCEQYF
length: 12; V: TRBV29-1; CDR3: CSVGDRGDEQFF
length: 18; V: TRBV7-8; CDR3: CASSPYHREGSGANVLTF
length: 14; V: TRBV12-3/TRBV12-4; CDR3: CASSTRTRRDEQYF
length: 14; V: TRBV29-1; CDR3: CSVEWGFGTDTQYF
length: 16; V: TRBV4-2; CDR3: CASSQEPSGSLNEQFF
length: 16; V: TRBV4-3; CDR3: CASSQDSGVYDHGYTF
length: 16; V: TRBV9; CDR3: CASSVALLAGVETQYF
length: 13; V: TRBV20-1; CDR3: CSAFRVTDYEQYF
length: 15; V: TRBV2; CDR3: CASSPPGRYQETQYF
length: 15; V: TRBV5-1; CDR3: CVSSTAGTRQETQYF
length: 16; V: TRBV5-1; CDR3: CASSLSIDRGQETQYF
length: 13; V: TRBV30; CDR3: CAWSPNWRETQYF
length: 13; V: TRBV7-2; CDR3: CASSLAGRETQYF
length: 14; V: TRBV11-1; CDR3: CASSEQGSVGQAFF
length: 13; V: TRBV10-3; CDR3: CAISERQGDGYTF
length: 16; V: TRBV6-2/TRBV6-3; CDR3: CASSFLLAGQNNEQFF
length: 14; V: TRBV20-1; CDR3: CSARDRGGRYGYTF
length: 15; V: TRBV19; CDR3: CASSTKTSGKRVQYF
length: 14; V: TRBV7-9; CDR3: CASSQGLAPNEQFF
length: 12; V: TRBV6-2/TRBV6-3; CDR3: CASRDDDYEQYF
length: 14; V: TRBV27; CDR3: CASKRNRGSHIQYF
length: 12; V: TRBV10-3; CDR3: CAIGTDNYGYTF
length: 16; V: TRBV14; CDR3: CASSQERSGSSYEQYF
length: 13; V: TRBV3-1; CDR3: CASSRLAAGELFF
length: 15; V: TRBV7-2; CDR3: CASSLTSGREETQYF
length: 15; V: TRBV20-1; CDR3: CRTKKGQGAFDEAFF
length: 17; V: TRBV7-3; CDR3: CASSLAPVGTGSYGYTF
length: 21; V: TRBV11-1; CDR3: CASSLRGKAGYRSSGANVLTF
length: 11; V: TRBV20-1; CDR3: CSARSPDTQYF
length: 13; V: TRBV18; CDR3: CASSSGRNTEAFF
length: 13; V: TRBV7-9; CDR3: CASSPLASYEQYF
length: 16; V: TRBV4-3; CDR3: CASSLKGLNSQETQFF
length: 13; V: TRBV20-1; CDR3: CSARGRNPIEQYF
length: 16; V: TRBV7-9; CDR3: CASSLAPTARFGTQYF
length: 13; V: TRBV5-1; CDR3: CASSLDLQETQYF
length: 13; V: TRBV7-9; CDR3: CASSLDRGPGYTF
length: 16; V: TRBV5-6; CDR3: CASSQETGLTYNEQFF
length: 15; V: TRBV5-8; CDR3: CASSSALPGTDTQYF
length: 14; V: TRBV7-9; CDR3: CASSSGDRSYEQYF
length: 11; V: TRBV11-2; CDR3: CASSRLIEQYF
length: 15; V: TRBV9; CDR3: CASSSHVPGSDTQYF
length: 14; V: TRBV30; CDR3: CAWSSIATNEKLFF
length: 21; V: TRBV29-1; CDR3: CSVGRWSLGLALDGGSYEQYF
length: 15; V: TRBV7-2; CDR3: CASSLAPTGGNEQFF
length: 16; V: TRBV10-3; CDR3: CAISGGSSGKGETQYF